Listed here are 18 T cell receptor beta chains from one sample, sequenced in a study of blood T cell repertoires in COVID-19. Some clones are missing from TCRdb's copy, which holds only in-frame ones; the method was immunoSEQ multiplex PCR. The repertoire holds 34,000 or so clones, with about 80% as singletons. Sequences were obtained from peripheral blood. These TCRs come from a man of 80 years or more with acute or convalescent COVID-19.

This chain links TRBV19 with TRBJ1-3; D unclear. CDR1 is LNHDA and CDR2 is SQIVND in the germline V gene (reference sequence). CDR3 length equals 15 residues. V shed 3 bases and J shed 0 bases, with 9 bases lying between them. The CDR3 protein is CASSIPPYSGNTIYF. The DNA of the CDR3 is TGTGCCAGTAGTATCCCCCCCTACTCTGGAAACACCATATATTTT.

This chain links TRBV5-1 with TRBJ2-2; possibly TRBD2 for D (6 bases). This CDR3 has 18 amino acids. V was shortened by 1 base and J by 2 bases, with 18 bases between the two germline ends. Germline lookup yields CDR1 SGHRS and CDR2 YFSETQ. CDR3 sequence (DNA): TGCGCCAGCAGCTTGTCGCTGGCTGGCGGGGCCAACACCGGGGAGCTGTTTTTT. Residues: CASSLSLAGGANTGELFF.

The V call is TRBV10-3, the J call TRBJ1-2; the D gene is possibly TRBD1 (5 bases). V was clipped by 7 bases and J by 0 bases, with 12 bases between them. This CDR3 spans 14 amino acids. In germline, CDR1 is ENHRY, CDR2 SYGVKD. The CDR3 DNA sequence: TGTGCCATCATGAGGGGACTAGCTAACTATGGCTACACCTTC. Translation: CAIMRGLANYGYTF.

The rearrangement joins TRBV10-3 to TRBJ2-5; unclear D gene. The CDR3 has 13 amino acids. V was cut by 4 bases and J by 3 bases, with 9 bases left in between. Germline V gene lookup returns CDR1 ENHRY and CDR2 SYGVKD. CDR3 DNA: TGTGCCATCAGTGTCACAGAAGAAGAGACCCAGTACTTC. Its translation: CAISVTEEETQYF.

This sequence joins TRBV19 and TRBJ2-3; D unresolved. The CDR3 sequence is 12 residues long. Germline assignment: CDR1 LNHDA and CDR2 SQIVND (reference sequence). Trimming shortened V by 1 base and J by 6 bases, and 5 bases separated the two germline ends. CDR3 DNA: TGTGCCAGTAGTATAGCGCGGGATACGCAGTATTTT. Its translation is CASSIARDTQYF.

J is TRBJ2-2 and V is TRBV20-1; D is unclear. The CDR3 sequence is 13 residues long. The V gene lost 3 bases and the J gene lost 1 base, with 6 bases spanning the gap. CDR1 is DFQATT, CDR2 SNEGSKA, per germline (reference sequence). The CDR3 here is CSASRLNTGELFF. In DNA, the CDR3 is TGCAGTGCTAGTCGACTGAACACCGGGGAGCTGTTTTTT.

The chain is built from TRBV5-1 and TRBJ2-7; 7 bases are a match to TRBD1. Germline lookup yields CDR1 SGHRS and CDR2 YFSETQ. There are 16 residues in the CDR3. V dropped 3 bases and J dropped 5; count of bases not matched to a gene: 14. The CDR3 sequence is CASSSQVAGTVNEQYF. CDR3 nucleotide sequence: TGCGCCAGCAGCTCCCAAGTAGCCGGGACAGTAAACGAGCAGTACTTC.

CDR3 protein: CASSHRATNEKLFF. The CDR3 DNA reads as TGTGCCAGCAGCCACAGGGCAACTAATGAAAAACTGTTTTTT. The rearrangement uses TRBV7-2 and TRBJ1-4, with TRBD1 as a possible D gene (6 bases). There are 14 residues in the CDR3. Trimming removed 5 bases at V and 0 bases at J, with 7 bases between. Germline CDR1 is SGHTA and CDR2 is FQGNSA.

This chain joins TRBV2 and TRBJ1-2; no clear D. V lost 6 bases, J lost 4 bases, and 12 bases lay in between. The germline CDR1 and CDR2 sequences are SNHLY and FYNNEI. This CDR3 is 13 amino acids long. The CDR3 protein is CASSAQSRYGYTF. The CDR3 DNA is TGTGCCAGCAGCGCACAGAGCCGCTATGGCTACACCTTC.

The chain employs TRBV5-1 and TRBJ2-2; D call uncertain. The CDR3 is made up of 15 amino acids. With 2 bases removed from V and 0 bases from J, the gap between germline ends came to 8 bases. Germline V gene lookup returns CDR1 SGHRS and CDR2 YFSETQ. CDR3 bases: TGCGCCAGCAGCTTACAGATTACGAACACCGGGGAGCTGTTTTTT. Protein sequence: CASSLQITNTGELFF.

This chain joins TRBV7-2 and TRBJ2-1; 7 bases map to TRBD2. Germline V gene lookup returns CDR1 SGHTA and CDR2 FQGNSA. The CDR3 runs to 15 residues. V gave up 4 bases and J gave up 8 bases; unmatched junction bases: 11. The CDR3 DNA reads TGTGCCAGCAGCTCCCGTGTCCGACTAGCTGATGAGCAGTTCTTC. Encoded protein: CASSSRVRLADEQFF.

CDR3 amino acids: CASSPSSWNEKLFF. CDR3 coding DNA: TGTGCCAGCTCACCGTCGAGTTGGAATGAAAAACTGTTTTTT. The J gene is TRBJ1-4, the V gene TRBV18, with D unclear. The CDR3 is made up of 14 amino acids. V was cut by 3 bases and J by 5 bases, with 10 bases left in between. Germline CDR1 is KGHSH and CDR2 is LQKENI.

This clone was detected many times. This sequence joins TRBV19 and TRBJ1-2; D possibly corresponds to TRBD1 (5 bases). The V gene's germline CDR1 is LNHDA and CDR2 SQIVND (reference sequence). This CDR3 is 13 amino acids long. With 5 bases removed from V and 4 bases from J, the gap between germline ends came to 11 bases. The CDR3 loop reads CASSQGSVYGYTF. CDR3 in DNA: TGTGCCAGTAGTCAGGGATCCGTCTATGGCTACACCTTC.

V and J are TRBV21-1 and TRBJ2-4; the table's D call TRBD2 went unverified against the DNA. TRBV21-1 is an annotated pseudogene. The CDR3 has 20 amino acids. For the CDR3, the DNA is TGTGCCAGCAGCACCTGGACTAGCGGGACAAAGTCTCTAGCCAAAAACATTCAGTACTTC. This gives the protein CASSTWTSGTKSLAKNIQYF.

As for this clone: Other DNA sequences from this sample encode an identical CDR3 as well. DNA for the CDR3: TGTGCCAGCAGCTTACAGGGCAATCAGCCCCAGCATTTT. Protein: CASSLQGNQPQHF. This chain uses TRBV7-9 with TRBJ1-5, with no clear D. Trimming removed 2 bases from V and 2 bases from J, with 4 bases in between. In germline, CDR1 is SEHNR, CDR2 FQNEAQ (reference sequence). The CDR3 covers 13 residues.

J is TRBJ2-7 and V is TRBV14; maybe TRBD2 (6 bases). Germline V gene sequence: CDR1 SGHDN, CDR2 FVKESK. V was pared by 3 bases and J by 12 bases, with 18 bases between. The CDR3 consists of 13 residues. The CDR3 here is CASSQAHGGRRYF. DNA of the CDR3: TGTGCCAGCAGCCAGGCCCACGGGGGACGCCGGTACTTC.

CDR3: CASRGQGGNEQFF. The CDR3 DNA is TGTGCCAGCAGGGGACAGGGAGGCAATGAGCAGTTCTTC. The rearrangement links TRBV28 to TRBJ2-1, with TRBD1 identical over 9 bases. Per germline, CDR1 MDHEN and CDR2 SYDVKM. This CDR3 spans 13 amino acids. With 6 bases clipped from V and 6 bases from J, the junction kept 3 bases outside the gene matches.

The rearrangement uses TRBV4-1 and TRBJ2-7, with TRBD2 matching over 13 bases. In germline, CDR1 is MGHRA, CDR2 YSYEKL. J gave up 0 bases and V 3 bases, and 5 bases lay outside the gene matches. The CDR3 contains 17 residues. The CDR3 nucleotides are TGCGCCAGCAGCCAGGGACTAGCGGGGAGGAGCTCCTACGAGCAGTACTTC. Protein: CASSQGLAGRSSYEQYF.